This is a list of T cell receptor beta chains from one sample in a study of T-cell reconstitution after alpha-beta-depleted transplantation in children. TCRdb re-called the PCR reads through MiXCR, storing one row per CDR3 protein. The sample lists about 500,000 distinct CDR3 sequences, 30% to 35% occurring once. The starting material was PBMCs from the stem cell graft donor, obtained from the stem cell graft. The receptor source for this set is a human donor who donated a stem cell graft to a child with aplastic anemia. Both conserved end residues are part of each CDR3. The D gene is left open where the match is weak. Clone size appears in some rows only: once, few, many, or a class for an expanded clone.

j_call: TRBJ1-1; d_call: NA; clone_size: few; v_call: TRBV20-1; cdr3_nt: TGCAGTGCTAGGAAGACGGCAGTGGGGTTGAACACTGAAGCTTTCTTT; cdr3_aa: CSARKTAVGLNTEAFF
j_call: TRBJ1-5; d_call: NA; clone_size: NA; v_call: TRBV15; cdr3_nt: TGTGCCACCAGCAGCGGCAATCAGCCCCAGCATTTT; cdr3_aa: CATSSGNQPQHF
j_call: TRBJ2-2; d_call: NA; clone_size: NA; v_call: TRBV19; cdr3_nt: TGTGCCAGTAGACTACAGGGTCCGAACACCGGGGAGCTGTTTTTT; cdr3_aa: CASRLQGPNTGELFF
j_call: TRBJ1-4; d_call: NA; clone_size: NA; v_call: TRBV15; cdr3_nt: TGTGCCACGAAAAAAAATGAAAAACTGTTTTTT; cdr3_aa: CATKKNEKLFF
j_call: TRBJ2-1; d_call: TRBD2; clone_size: few; v_call: TRBV29-1; cdr3_nt: TGCAGCGTTGGGAGCGGGAGGGCTCCTGAGCAGTTCTTC; cdr3_aa: CSVGSGRAPEQFF
j_call: TRBJ1-4; d_call: NA; clone_size: few; v_call: TRBV20-1; cdr3_nt: TGCAGTGCTAGAGATCCCCGTGAAAAACTGTTTTTT; cdr3_aa: CSARDPREKLFF
j_call: TRBJ2-5; d_call: NA; clone_size: NA; v_call: TRBV20-1; cdr3_nt: TGCAGTGCTAGGCTTCCCCCCTATCAAGAGACCCAGTACTTC; cdr3_aa: CSARLPPYQETQYF
j_call: TRBJ2-6; d_call: NA; clone_size: few; v_call: TRBV4-3; cdr3_nt: TGCGCCAGCAGCGGGACTGGGGCCAACGTCCTGACTTTC; cdr3_aa: CASSGTGANVLTF
j_call: TRBJ2-5; d_call: TRBD2; clone_size: NA; v_call: TRBV7-2; cdr3_nt: TGTGCCAGCAGCTCTACTAGCGGGAGGGCGGAGACCCAGTACTTC; cdr3_aa: CASSSTSGRAETQYF
j_call: TRBJ2-3; d_call: NA; clone_size: NA; v_call: TRBV3-1; cdr3_nt: TGTGCCAGCAGCCCTTGGGACGCCAGCACAGATACGCAGTATTTT; cdr3_aa: CASSPWDASTDTQYF
j_call: TRBJ2-2; d_call: TRBD2; clone_size: NA; v_call: TRBV20-1; cdr3_nt: TGCAGTGCTTTCCCCTCAACGCGGGAGTTCGGGGAGCTGTTTTTT; cdr3_aa: CSAFPSTREFGELFF
j_call: TRBJ2-1; d_call: TRBD1; clone_size: NA; v_call: TRBV19; cdr3_nt: TGTGCCAGTAGTATAGTCCCGGGACAGGGCCTTCACAATGAGCAGTTCTTC; cdr3_aa: CASSIVPGQGLHNEQFF
j_call: TRBJ2-1; d_call: NA; clone_size: NA; v_call: TRBV29-1; cdr3_nt: TGCAGCGTCTACGACAGGAACAATGAGCAGTTCTTC; cdr3_aa: CSVYDRNNEQFF
j_call: TRBJ2-5; d_call: NA; clone_size: many; v_call: TRBV10-3; cdr3_nt: TGTGCCATCAGTGAATGGAATTGGGAGACCCAGTACTTC; cdr3_aa: CAISEWNWETQYF
j_call: TRBJ2-1; d_call: NA; clone_size: few; v_call: TRBV21-1; cdr3_nt: TGTGCCAGCAGCAAAAGGTCTGTGGATCTAGCGGGAGGGATTAAGAGGGATGAGCAGTTCTTC; cdr3_aa: CASSKRSVDLAGGIKRDEQFF
j_call: TRBJ2-2; d_call: NA; clone_size: many; v_call: TRBV29-1; cdr3_nt: TGCAGCACGATGGGGGGGCCGGGAGCCGTCAACACCGGGGAGCTGTTTTTT; cdr3_aa: CSTMGGPGAVNTGELFF
j_call: TRBJ2-3; d_call: NA; clone_size: NA; v_call: TRBV28; cdr3_nt: TGTGCCAGCACAACCAGCACAGATACGCAGTATTTT; cdr3_aa: CASTTSTDTQYF
j_call: TRBJ2-1; d_call: NA; clone_size: NA; v_call: TRBV19; cdr3_nt: TGTGCCAGTAGTGGGGCAATTAGACTCCCTGAGCAGTTCTTC; cdr3_aa: CASSGAIRLPEQFF
j_call: TRBJ2-7; d_call: TRBD2; clone_size: few; v_call: TRBV30; cdr3_nt: TGTGCCTGGAGTGTAAAAGCGGGAGGGCCTCAGGGCGGATTC; cdr3_aa: CAWSVKAGGPQGGF
j_call: TRBJ2-7; d_call: NA; clone_size: NA; v_call: TRBV5-5; cdr3_nt: TGTGCCAGCAGCTTCGATCGGCTAGCGTCATCCTACGAGCAGTACTTC; cdr3_aa: CASSFDRLASSYEQYF
j_call: TRBJ1-5; d_call: NA; clone_size: few; v_call: TRBV6-2/TRBV6-3; cdr3_nt: TGTGCCAGCAGTAGGGGGGTTGGTGATCAGCCCCAGCATTTT; cdr3_aa: CASSRGVGDQPQHF
j_call: TRBJ2-1; d_call: NA; clone_size: few; v_call: TRBV20-1; cdr3_nt: TGCAGTGCGAGGCGGGATAACGGTGGCAATGAGCAGTTCTTC; cdr3_aa: CSARRDNGGNEQFF
j_call: TRBJ2-3; d_call: TRBD2; clone_size: NA; v_call: TRBV4-1; cdr3_nt: TGCGCCAGCAGCCAAGGCATAGCGGGAGCAGATACGCAGTATTTT; cdr3_aa: CASSQGIAGADTQYF
j_call: TRBJ1-5; d_call: NA; clone_size: few; v_call: TRBV27; cdr3_nt: TGTGCCAGCAGTCCTAGCAGGCCGGATCAGCCCCAGCATTTT; cdr3_aa: CASSPSRPDQPQHF
j_call: TRBJ2-4; d_call: NA; clone_size: few; v_call: TRBV7-9; cdr3_nt: TGTGCCAGCAGCCTCGAGGGGGACTCCCCGAGGAACATTCAGTACTTC; cdr3_aa: CASSLEGDSPRNIQYF
j_call: TRBJ1-1; d_call: NA; clone_size: few; v_call: TRBV30; cdr3_nt: TGTGCCTGGACGCGACTAGATAACAGGGAAGCTTTCTTT; cdr3_aa: CAWTRLDNREAFF
j_call: TRBJ2-5; d_call: NA; clone_size: NA; v_call: TRBV5-6; cdr3_nt: TGTGCCAGCAGTCCCGACAGGGAGACCCAGTACTTC; cdr3_aa: CASSPDRETQYF
j_call: TRBJ2-2; d_call: NA; clone_size: few; v_call: TRBV20-1; cdr3_nt: TGCAGTGCACTCATGGGGTGGAACGACATGTCCGGGGAGCTGTTTTTT; cdr3_aa: CSALMGWNDMSGELFF
j_call: TRBJ2-7; d_call: NA; clone_size: few; v_call: TRBV7-8; cdr3_nt: TGTGCCAGCAGCTCAGGGGCAGGGGACTCCTACGAGCAGTACTTC; cdr3_aa: CASSSGAGDSYEQYF
j_call: TRBJ1-1; d_call: NA; clone_size: NA; v_call: TRBV28; cdr3_nt: TGTGCCAGCACCGGAAACACTGAAGCTTTCTTT; cdr3_aa: CASTGNTEAFF
j_call: TRBJ2-7; d_call: NA; clone_size: few; v_call: TRBV6-5; cdr3_nt: TGTGCCAGCAGTCGGGGCCTGTACGAGCAGTACTTC; cdr3_aa: CASSRGLYEQYF
j_call: TRBJ2-5; d_call: NA; clone_size: NA; v_call: TRBV27; cdr3_nt: TGTGCCAGCAGTTTCTCAGGGGGGGGCGGCCAAGAGACCCAGTACTTC; cdr3_aa: CASSFSGGGGQETQYF
j_call: TRBJ1-5; d_call: NA; clone_size: few; v_call: TRBV5-6; cdr3_nt: TGTGCCAGCAGCGTGAATACAGGGTTGTATCAGCCCCAGCATTTT; cdr3_aa: CASSVNTGLYQPQHF
j_call: TRBJ1-3; d_call: NA; clone_size: NA; v_call: TRBV29-1; cdr3_nt: TGCAGCGGCCGGGACGGTTCCTCTGGAAACACCATATATTTT; cdr3_aa: CSGRDGSSGNTIYF
j_call: TRBJ1-3; d_call: NA; clone_size: few; v_call: TRBV12-3/TRBV12-4; cdr3_nt: TGTGCCAGCAGCCCCTTCCCGGGGACGAGGGAAAACACCATATATTTT; cdr3_aa: CASSPFPGTRENTIYF
j_call: TRBJ2-3; d_call: TRBD2; clone_size: NA; v_call: TRBV29-1; cdr3_nt: TGCAGCGCTACAGGAGAGAGTAGCGGGAGTTCTAGTTTCACAGATACGCAGTATTTT; cdr3_aa: CSATGESSGSSSFTDTQYF
j_call: TRBJ1-2; d_call: TRBD1; clone_size: NA; v_call: TRBV7-2; cdr3_nt: TGTGCCAGAAGCGAGACACCCGGACAGGGGAGAGGCTACACCTTC; cdr3_aa: CARSETPGQGRGYTF
j_call: TRBJ1-1; d_call: NA; clone_size: NA; v_call: TRBV28; cdr3_nt: TGTGCCAGCAGTGGAACAGGGTTTTCAGTTGGCACTGAAGCTTTCTTT; cdr3_aa: CASSGTGFSVGTEAFF
j_call: TRBJ1-1; d_call: NA; clone_size: NA; v_call: TRBV20-1; cdr3_nt: TGCAGTGCTAGAGATTGGAAGGGAGGTCTAGGCACTGAAGCTTTCTTT; cdr3_aa: CSARDWKGGLGTEAFF
j_call: TRBJ1-1; d_call: NA; clone_size: NA; v_call: TRBV29-1; cdr3_nt: TGCAGCTCCACAGTTAACACTGAAGCTTTCTTT; cdr3_aa: CSSTVNTEAFF
j_call: TRBJ2-1; d_call: NA; clone_size: NA; v_call: TRBV7-3; cdr3_nt: TGTGCCAGCAGCCTCTCCTTGGTGCGGGCAAATGAGCAGTTCTTC; cdr3_aa: CASSLSLVRANEQFF
j_call: TRBJ2-3; d_call: NA; clone_size: NA; v_call: TRBV27; cdr3_nt: TGTGCCAGCAGCTATATTGGGCAGGGGATTCGGGATACGCAGTATTTT; cdr3_aa: CASSYIGQGIRDTQYF
j_call: TRBJ1-6; d_call: NA; clone_size: NA; v_call: TRBV7-2; cdr3_nt: TGTGCCAGCAGCTCTTCGGGGACCAATAATTCACCCCTCCACTTT; cdr3_aa: CASSSSGTNNSPLHF
j_call: TRBJ2-5; d_call: TRBD1; clone_size: NA; v_call: TRBV7-8; cdr3_nt: TGTGCCAGCAGCGACCAGCCCCCCAGACAGGGCTTTCGAGAGACCCAGTACTTC; cdr3_aa: CASSDQPPRQGFRETQYF
j_call: TRBJ1-4; d_call: TRBD1; clone_size: NA; v_call: TRBV7-9; cdr3_nt: TGTGCCAGCAGGCCAAACCGGGACAGGGTTGATGAAAAACTGTTTTTT; cdr3_aa: CASRPNRDRVDEKLFF
j_call: TRBJ1-5; d_call: NA; clone_size: once; v_call: TRBV12-3/TRBV12-4; cdr3_nt: TGTGCCAGCAGTTTCTCTTACAGGGAACAGCCCCAGCATTTT; cdr3_aa: CASSFSYREQPQHF
j_call: TRBJ2-1; d_call: NA; clone_size: many; v_call: TRBV20-1; cdr3_nt: TGCAGTGCTAGTAGGGGGGAACTGCATGAGCAGTTCTTC; cdr3_aa: CSASRGELHEQFF
j_call: TRBJ2-5; d_call: TRBD2; clone_size: NA; v_call: TRBV2; cdr3_nt: TGTGCCAGCAGTGTGCCGGGACTAGCGGATGGTGAGACCCAGTACTTC; cdr3_aa: CASSVPGLADGETQYF
j_call: TRBJ1-4; d_call: TRBD1; clone_size: NA; v_call: TRBV4-1; cdr3_nt: TGCGCCAGCAGCCAAGGGGACGGAGGGGGCCATGAAAAACTGTTTTTT; cdr3_aa: CASSQGDGGGHEKLFF
j_call: TRBJ2-1; d_call: NA; clone_size: few; v_call: TRBV7-2; cdr3_nt: TGTGCCAGCAGCTTGTCCGGGAGTCTCAATGAGCAGTTCTTC; cdr3_aa: CASSLSGSLNEQFF
j_call: TRBJ2-7; d_call: NA; clone_size: many; v_call: TRBV7-2; cdr3_nt: TGTGCCAGCAGCTCAACCTACGAGCAGTACTTC; cdr3_aa: CASSSTYEQYF
j_call: TRBJ2-3; d_call: NA; clone_size: NA; v_call: TRBV30; cdr3_nt: TGTGCCTGGAGTGTACCTTCGGGGACCCCTAGCACAGATACGCAGTATTTT; cdr3_aa: CAWSVPSGTPSTDTQYF
j_call: TRBJ2-1; d_call: NA; clone_size: many; v_call: TRBV24-1; cdr3_nt: TGTGCCACCGCCCAGGGGATCGATGAGCAGTTCTTC; cdr3_aa: CATAQGIDEQFF
j_call: TRBJ1-5; d_call: TRBD1; clone_size: NA; v_call: TRBV28; cdr3_nt: TGTGCCAGCAGTTCAATAGTGGCAGGGGGTTCTCAGCCCCAGCATTTT; cdr3_aa: CASSSIVAGGSQPQHF